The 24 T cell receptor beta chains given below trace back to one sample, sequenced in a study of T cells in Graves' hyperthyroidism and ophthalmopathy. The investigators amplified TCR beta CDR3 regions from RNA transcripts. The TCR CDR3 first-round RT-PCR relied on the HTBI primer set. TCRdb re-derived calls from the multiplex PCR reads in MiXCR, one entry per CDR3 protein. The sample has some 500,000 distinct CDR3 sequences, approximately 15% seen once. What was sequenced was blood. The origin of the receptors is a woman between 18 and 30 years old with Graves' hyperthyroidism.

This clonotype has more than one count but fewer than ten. CDR3 sequence: CASSQLGQGTQHF. DNA for the CDR3: TGTGCCAGCAGCCAATTAGGACAGGGCACCCAGCATTTT. The V and J genes are TRBV3-1 and TRBJ1-5; TRBD1 agrees at 8 bases. The CDR3 spans 13 residues. V lost 2 bases, J lost 11 bases, and 5 bases stayed unmatched. CDR1 LGHDT and CDR2 YNNKEL come from the germline V gene (reference sequence).

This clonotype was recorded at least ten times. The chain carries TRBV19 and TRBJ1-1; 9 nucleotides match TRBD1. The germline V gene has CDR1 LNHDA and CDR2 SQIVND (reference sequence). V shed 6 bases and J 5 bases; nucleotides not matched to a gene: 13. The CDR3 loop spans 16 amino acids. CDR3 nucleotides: TGTGCCAGTAGCGACACTAGGACAGGGGCTCTGACTGAAGCTTTCTTT. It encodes CASSDTRTGALTEAFF.

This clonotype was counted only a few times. The CDR3 is CAWRLSYEQYF. The CDR3 DNA follows: TGTGCCTGGAGGCTATCCTACGAGCAGTACTTC. The chain recombines TRBV30 with TRBJ2-7; D ambiguous. V was clipped by 3 bases and J by 1 base, with 4 bases between them. Germline CDR1 GTSNPN, CDR2 SVGIG (reference sequence). The CDR3 spans 11 residues.

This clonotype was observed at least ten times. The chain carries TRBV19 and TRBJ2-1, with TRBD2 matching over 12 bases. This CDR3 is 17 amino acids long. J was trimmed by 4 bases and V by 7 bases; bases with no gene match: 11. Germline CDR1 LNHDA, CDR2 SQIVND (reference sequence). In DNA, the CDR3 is TGTGCCAGTACTTCAAGGACTAGCGGGAAGGTTTACAATGAGCAGTTCTTC. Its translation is CASTSRTSGKVYNEQFF.

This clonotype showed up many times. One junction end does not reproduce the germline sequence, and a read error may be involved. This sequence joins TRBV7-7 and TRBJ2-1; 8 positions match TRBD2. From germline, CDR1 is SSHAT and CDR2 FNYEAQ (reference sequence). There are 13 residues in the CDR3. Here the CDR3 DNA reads TGTGCTAGCAGTCGGGGACTAGAAAATGAGCAGTTCTTC. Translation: CASSRGLENEQFF.

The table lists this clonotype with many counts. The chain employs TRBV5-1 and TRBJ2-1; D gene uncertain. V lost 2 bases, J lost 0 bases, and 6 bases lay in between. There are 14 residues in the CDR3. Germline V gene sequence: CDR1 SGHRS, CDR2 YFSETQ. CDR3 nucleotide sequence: TGCGCCAGCAGCTTCCAGAGCTCCTACAATGAGCAGTTCTTC. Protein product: CASSFQSSYNEQFF.

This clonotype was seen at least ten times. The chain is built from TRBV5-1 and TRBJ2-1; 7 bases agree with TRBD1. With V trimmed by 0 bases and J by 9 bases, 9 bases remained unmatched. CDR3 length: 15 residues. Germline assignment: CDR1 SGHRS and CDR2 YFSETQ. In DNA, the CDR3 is TGCGCCAGCAGCTTGGCGTCGGACAGGTTGGGTGAGCAGTTCTTC. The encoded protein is CASSLASDRLGEQFF.

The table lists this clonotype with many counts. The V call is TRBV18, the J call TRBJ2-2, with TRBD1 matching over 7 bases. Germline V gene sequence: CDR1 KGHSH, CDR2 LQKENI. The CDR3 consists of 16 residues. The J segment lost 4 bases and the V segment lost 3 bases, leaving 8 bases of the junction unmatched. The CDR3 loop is CASSPARQGVTGELFF. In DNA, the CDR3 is TGTGCCAGCTCACCCGCTAGACAGGGAGTCACCGGGGAGCTGTTTTTT.

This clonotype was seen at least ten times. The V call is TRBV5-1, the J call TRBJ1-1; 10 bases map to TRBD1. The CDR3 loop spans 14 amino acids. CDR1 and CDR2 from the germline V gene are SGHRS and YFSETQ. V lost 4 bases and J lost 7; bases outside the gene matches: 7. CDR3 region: CASSRDRGKIEAFF. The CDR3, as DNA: TGCGCCAGCAGCAGGGACAGGGGCAAGATTGAAGCTTTCTTT.

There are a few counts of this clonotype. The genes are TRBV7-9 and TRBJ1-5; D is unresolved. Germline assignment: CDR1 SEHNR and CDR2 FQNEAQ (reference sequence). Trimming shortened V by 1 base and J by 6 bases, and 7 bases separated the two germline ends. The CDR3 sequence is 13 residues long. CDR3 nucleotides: TGTGCCAGCAGCTTAGAGCAGAGTCAGCCCCAGCATTTT. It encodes CASSLEQSQPQHF.

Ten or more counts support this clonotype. The CDR3 sequence is CSARGAAGGRIADTQYF. The CDR3 DNA sequence: TGCAGTGCCCGAGGGGCGGCTGGCGGGAGGATTGCAGATACGCAGTATTTT. The chain couples TRBV20-1 to TRBJ2-3, with TRBD2 matching over 8 bases. This CDR3 spans 17 amino acids. Germline V gene lookup returns CDR1 DFQATT and CDR2 SNEGSKA (reference sequence). Unmatched junction bases numbered 18, after V lost 6 bases and J lost 4 bases.

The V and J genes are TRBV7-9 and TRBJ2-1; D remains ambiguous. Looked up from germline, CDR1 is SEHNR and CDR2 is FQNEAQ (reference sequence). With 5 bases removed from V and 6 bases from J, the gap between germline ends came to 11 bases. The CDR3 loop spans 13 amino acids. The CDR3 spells CASSVWRSNEQFF. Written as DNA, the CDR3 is TGTGCCAGCAGCGTCTGGCGGTCCAATGAGCAGTTCTTC.

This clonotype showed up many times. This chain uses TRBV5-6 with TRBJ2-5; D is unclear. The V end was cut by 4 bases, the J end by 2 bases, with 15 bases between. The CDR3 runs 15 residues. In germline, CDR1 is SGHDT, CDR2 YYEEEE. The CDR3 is CASSRGRILQETQYF. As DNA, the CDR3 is TGTGCCAGCAGCCGCGGACGGATTTTGCAAGAGACCCAGTACTTC. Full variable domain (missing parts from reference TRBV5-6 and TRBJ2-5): DAGVTQSPTHLIKTRGQQVTLRCSPKSGHDTVSWYQQALGQGPQFIFQYYEEEERQRGNFPDRFSGHQFPNYSSELNVNALLLGDSALYLCASSRGRILQETQYFGPGTRLLVL.

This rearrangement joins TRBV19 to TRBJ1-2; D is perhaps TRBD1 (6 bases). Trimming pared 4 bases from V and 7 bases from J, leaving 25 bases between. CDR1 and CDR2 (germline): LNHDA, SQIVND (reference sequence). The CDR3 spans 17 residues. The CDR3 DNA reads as TGTGCCAGTAGTACTCACCGCCCCTGGACAGTTCCAGGTGGCTACACCTTC. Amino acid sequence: CASSTHRPWTVPGGYTF.

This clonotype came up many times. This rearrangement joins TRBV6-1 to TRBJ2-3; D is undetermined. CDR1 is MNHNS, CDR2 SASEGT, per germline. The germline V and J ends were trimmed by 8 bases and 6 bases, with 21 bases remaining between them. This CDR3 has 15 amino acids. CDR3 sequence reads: CASHRGPLEGDTQYF. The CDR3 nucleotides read TGTGCCAGCCACCGAGGACCACTTGAAGGGGATACGCAGTATTTT.

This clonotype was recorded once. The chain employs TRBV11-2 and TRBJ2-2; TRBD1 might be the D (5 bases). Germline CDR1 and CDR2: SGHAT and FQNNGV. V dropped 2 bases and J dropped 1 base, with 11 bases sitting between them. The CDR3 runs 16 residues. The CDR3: CASSLLPGWNTGELFF. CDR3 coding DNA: TGTGCCAGCAGCTTACTGCCAGGGTGGAACACCGGGGAGCTGTTTTTT.

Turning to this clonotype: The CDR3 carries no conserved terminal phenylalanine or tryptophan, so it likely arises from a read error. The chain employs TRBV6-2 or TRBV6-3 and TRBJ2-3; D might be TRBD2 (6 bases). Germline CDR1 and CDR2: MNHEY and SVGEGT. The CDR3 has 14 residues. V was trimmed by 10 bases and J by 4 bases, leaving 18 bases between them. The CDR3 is CATQVRDRADTQYL. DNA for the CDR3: TGTGCCACGCAGGTGCGGGACCGCGCAGATACGCAGTATTTA.

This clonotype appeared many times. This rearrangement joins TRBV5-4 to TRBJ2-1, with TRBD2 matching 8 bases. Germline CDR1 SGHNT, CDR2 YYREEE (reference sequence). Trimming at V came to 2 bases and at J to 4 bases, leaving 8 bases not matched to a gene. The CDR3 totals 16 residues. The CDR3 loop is CASSFEGTRSYNEQFF. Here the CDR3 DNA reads TGTGCCAGCAGCTTTGAGGGGACTAGATCTTACAATGAGCAGTTCTTC.

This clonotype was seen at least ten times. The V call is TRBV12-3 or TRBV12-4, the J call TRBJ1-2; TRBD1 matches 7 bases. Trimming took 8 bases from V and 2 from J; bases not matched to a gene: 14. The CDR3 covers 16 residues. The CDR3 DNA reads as TGTGCCAGCCGACCCCCCACAAACAGGGGAAACTATGGCTACACCTTC. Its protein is CASRPPTNRGNYGYTF.

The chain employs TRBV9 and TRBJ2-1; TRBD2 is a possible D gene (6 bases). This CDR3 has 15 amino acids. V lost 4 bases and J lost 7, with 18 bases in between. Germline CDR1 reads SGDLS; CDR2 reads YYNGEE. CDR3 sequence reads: CASSLSGQGGNEQFF. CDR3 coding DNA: TGTGCCAGCAGCCTTAGTGGGCAGGGAGGAAATGAGCAGTTCTTC.

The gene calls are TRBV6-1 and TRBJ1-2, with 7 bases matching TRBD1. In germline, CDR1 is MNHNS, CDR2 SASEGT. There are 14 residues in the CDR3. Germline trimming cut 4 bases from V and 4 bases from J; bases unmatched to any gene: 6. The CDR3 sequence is CASSALQGTYGYTF. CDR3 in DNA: TGTGCCAGCAGTGCACTACAGGGGACCTATGGCTACACCTTC.

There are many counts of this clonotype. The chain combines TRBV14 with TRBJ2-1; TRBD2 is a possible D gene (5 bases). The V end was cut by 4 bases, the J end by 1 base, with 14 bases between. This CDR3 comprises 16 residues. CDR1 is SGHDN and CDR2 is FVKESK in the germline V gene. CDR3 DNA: TGTGCCAGCAGCCCTGGACGGGATCCGTCCTACAATGAGCAGTTCTTC. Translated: CASSPGRDPSYNEQFF.

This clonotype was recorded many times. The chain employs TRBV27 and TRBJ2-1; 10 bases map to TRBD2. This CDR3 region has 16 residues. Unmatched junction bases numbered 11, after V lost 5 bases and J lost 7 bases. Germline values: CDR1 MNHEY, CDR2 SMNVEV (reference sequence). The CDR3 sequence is CASSPLLAGVRNEQFF. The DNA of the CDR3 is TGTGCCAGCAGTCCTCTGCTAGCGGGAGTACGAAATGAGCAGTTCTTC.

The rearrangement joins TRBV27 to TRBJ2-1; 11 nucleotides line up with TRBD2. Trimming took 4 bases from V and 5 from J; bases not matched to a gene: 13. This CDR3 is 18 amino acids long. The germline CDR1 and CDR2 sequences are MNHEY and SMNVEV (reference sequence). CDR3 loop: CASSSGRLAGFGDNEQFF. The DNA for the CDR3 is TGTGCCAGCAGTTCGGGGCGACTAGCGGGATTCGGGGACAATGAGCAGTTCTTC.